This note documents a single T cell receptor beta chain sequence. The antigen this receptor binds is unknown. No much larger clonotype is one base removed from it; base qualities were not supplied. The immunoSEQ Assay, a bias-controlled multiplex PCR, was used to amplify TCRbeta CDR3 regions from genomic DNA. Turning to the authors' computational methods: Nucleated cell counts per sample were estimated from amplification of reference gene primers within the assay. To quantify the absolute abundance of each unique TCRbeta CDR3 rearrangement, sequence reads were collapsed and filtered. For each sample, productive Simpson clonality was calculated by taking the square root of Simpson's diversity index across productive rearrangements. Entries here come from immuneACCESS through TCRdb and include only in-frame sequences with V and J called. Some clones fail to appear in such tables; in the studies checked, an unresolved V gene covers under half of the shortfall, and the cause of the remainder is unknown. That table gives V, J and clone size, and the DNA gave D and trimming. This sample is represented by about 49,000 clones; 70% to 90% of them were singletons. In total, the top ten clones hold about 5% of the sample.

The germline V and J ends show losses of 2 bases and 6 bases respectively, and no gene match explains 15 bases of the junction. The CDR3, cysteine through phenylalanine, is 17 amino acids long. Left in the record is the CDR3 DNA by itself, 51 bases read in frame from the first base. CDR1 MGHRA and CDR2 YSYEKL are derived from the germline V gene. This sample is part of a study of blood T cell repertoires in COVID-19 (dated by TCRdb to 2020 to 2021). Regarding the research as a whole: Samples from collaborators originated in the United States, Italy and Spain and spanned both the acute and convalescent phases of COVID-19. Samples were obtained from the ongoing ImmuneRACE study (first 160 participants) and from over a thousand subjects provided by 6 global collaborators. The sample metadata nearly always contained a de-identified subject ID, COVID-19 status, age in years and sex. A freely available public database, intended as a resource for researchers studying the immune response to SARS-CoV-2, is where the repertoires were released. HLA class I and class II types, where available, came from metadata supplied by the sample provider rather than from assay-based typing. The prospective study material was composed of cDNA or gDNA derived from T cells, B-cell-depleted T cells, or PBMCs. Deeply sampled blood TCRbeta repertoires from subjects exposed to, actively infected with, or recovered from COVID-19 were included in the dataset. Beyond this particular receptor, the publication reports: The quantity of clinical and demographic metadata differed by source and by participant and was supplied without curation.

Collaborating institutions collected whole blood in K2EDTA tubes following their own protocols. Collaborator samples were shipped for TCRbeta analysis as frozen whole blood, isolated PBMCs, or DNA extracted from either sample type. The sequencing sample was made of peripheral blood. The V and J segments used are TRBV4-1 and TRBJ2-5, and TRBD2 matches 7 of the central bases. The receptor was isolated from a man in his forties with active COVID-19. In nucleotide form, the sequence is TGCGCCAGCAGCCAAAACCTCGGACTAGTGGAAGCACAGACCCAGTACTTC. It is translated as CASSQNLGLVEAQTQYF.